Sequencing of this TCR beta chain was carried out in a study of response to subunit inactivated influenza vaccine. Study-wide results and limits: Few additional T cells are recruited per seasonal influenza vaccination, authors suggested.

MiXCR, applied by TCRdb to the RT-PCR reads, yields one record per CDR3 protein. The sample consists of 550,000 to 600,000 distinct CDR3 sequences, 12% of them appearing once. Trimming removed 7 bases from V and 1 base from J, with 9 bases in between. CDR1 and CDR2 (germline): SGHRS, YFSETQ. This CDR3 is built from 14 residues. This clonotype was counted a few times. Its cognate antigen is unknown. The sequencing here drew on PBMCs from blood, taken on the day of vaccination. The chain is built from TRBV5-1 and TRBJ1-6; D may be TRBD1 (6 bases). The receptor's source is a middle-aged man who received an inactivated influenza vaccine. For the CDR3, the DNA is TGCGCCAGCCAAACAGGGTCCTATAATTCACCCCTCCACTTT. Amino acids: CASQTGSYNSPLHF.